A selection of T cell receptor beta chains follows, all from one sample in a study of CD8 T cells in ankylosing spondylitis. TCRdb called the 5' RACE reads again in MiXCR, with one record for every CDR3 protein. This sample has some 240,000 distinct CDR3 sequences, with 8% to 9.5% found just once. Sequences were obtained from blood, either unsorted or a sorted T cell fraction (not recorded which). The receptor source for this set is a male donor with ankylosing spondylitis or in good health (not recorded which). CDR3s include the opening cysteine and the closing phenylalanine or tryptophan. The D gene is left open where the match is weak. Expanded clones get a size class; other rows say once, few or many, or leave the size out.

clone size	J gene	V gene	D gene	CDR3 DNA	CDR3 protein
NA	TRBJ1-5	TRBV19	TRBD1	TGTGCCAGTAGTAATGCTATCGGGACAGCTCAGCCCCAGCATTTT	CASSNAIGTAQPQHF
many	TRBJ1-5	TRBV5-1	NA	TGCGCCAGCAGCGAAGACAGCGGAGGGCCCCAGCATTTT	CASSEDSGGPQHF
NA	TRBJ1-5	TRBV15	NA	TGTGCCACCAGCCGCTATTCCCGGGGGGGCAATCAGCCCCAGCATTTT	CATSRYSRGGNQPQHF
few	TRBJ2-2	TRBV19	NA	TGTGCCAGTAGTTACACTACAGGGCTGGTCGGGGAGCTGTTTTTT	CASSYTTGLVGELFF
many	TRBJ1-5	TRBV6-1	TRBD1	TGTGCCAGCACAATGGGGGGACAGGGCAATCAGCCCCAGCATTTT	CASTMGGQGNQPQHF
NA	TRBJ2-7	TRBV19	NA	TGTGCCAGTAGTATAGGGCGGCGGGACGGTCAGCCCTACGAGCAGTACTTC	CASSIGRRDGQPYEQYF
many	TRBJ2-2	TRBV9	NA	TGTGCCAGCAGTTCTCGGGGGTGGACAGGAACCGGGGAGCTGTTTTTT	CASSSRGWTGTGELFF
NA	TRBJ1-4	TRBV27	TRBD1	TGTGCCAGCAGTAGCCTTAGGACAGGGGGCGCCGATGAAAAACTGTTTTTT	CASSSLRTGGADEKLFF
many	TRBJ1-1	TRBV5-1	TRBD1	TGCGCCAGCAGCATGACAGGGGTGAACACTGAAGCTTTCTTT	CASSMTGVNTEAFF
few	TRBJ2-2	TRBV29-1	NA	TGCAGCGTTTTACGGGGGCTCAACACCGGGGAGCTGTTTTTT	CSVLRGLNTGELFF
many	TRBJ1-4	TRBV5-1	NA	TGCGCCAGCAGCTTGGCAGGGGTCGGCGAAAAACTGTTTTTT	CASSLAGVGEKLFF
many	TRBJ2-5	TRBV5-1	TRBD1	TGCGCCAGCAGCTTGGATCCAGGGGGTTTCAGTGGGGAGACCCAGTACTTC	CASSLDPGGFSGETQYF
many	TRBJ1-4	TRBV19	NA	TGTGCCAGTAGTAAGAACAAGGGGCCTAATGAAAAACTGTTTTTT	CASSKNKGPNEKLFF
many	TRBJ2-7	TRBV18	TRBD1	TGTGCCAGCTCACCACGAATGACAGGGTCCTACGAGCAGTACTTC	CASSPRMTGSYEQYF
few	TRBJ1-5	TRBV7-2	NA	TGTGCCAGCAGCTTAATTGGAGGAAATCAGCCCCAGCATTTT	CASSLIGGNQPQHF
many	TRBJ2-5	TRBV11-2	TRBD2	TGTGCCAGCAGTTATTTAGGGACTAGCGGGGGCCTCGGTCAAGAGACCCAGTACTTC	CASSYLGTSGGLGQETQYF
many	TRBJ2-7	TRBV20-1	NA	TGCAGTGCGGGAGCGTCTATCACCTACGAGCAGTACTTC	CSAGASITYEQYF
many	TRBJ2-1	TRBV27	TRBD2	TGTGCCAGCACCCTAGCGGGAGCATCGTACAATGAGCAGTTCTTC	CASTLAGASYNEQFF
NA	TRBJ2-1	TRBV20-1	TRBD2	TGCAGTGCTACACTAGCGGGACTTGGTGAGCAGTTCTTC	CSATLAGLGEQFF
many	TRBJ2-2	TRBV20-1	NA	TGCAGTGCTAGAGATTTGGCGGGGCTGAACACCGGGGAGCTGTTTTTT	CSARDLAGLNTGELFF
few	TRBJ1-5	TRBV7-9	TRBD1	TGTGCCAGCAGCCCCGACAGGGTTGATCAGCCCCAGCATTTT	CASSPDRVDQPQHF
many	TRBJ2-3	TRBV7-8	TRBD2	TGTGCCAGCAGCTCCACCACTAGCGGGGTCACAGATACGCAGTATTTT	CASSSTTSGVTDTQYF
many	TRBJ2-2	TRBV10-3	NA	TGTGCCATCAGTGAGTCTACGAGAAACACCGGGGAGCTGTTTTTT	CAISESTRNTGELFF
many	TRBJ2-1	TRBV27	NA	TGTGCCAGCAGTCCCCTCGGCGGGGTCTCCGGGCAGTTCTTC	CASSPLGGVSGQFF
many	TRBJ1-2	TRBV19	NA	TGTGCCACCCAGCAGGCCTACTATGGCTACACCTTC	CATQQAYYGYTF
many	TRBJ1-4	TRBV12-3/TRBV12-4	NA	TGTGCCAGCGGGCCCCCGGGGCAGAATGAAAAACTGTTTTTT	CASGPPGQNEKLFF
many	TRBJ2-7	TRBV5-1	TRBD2	TGCGCCAGCAGCTTGAGCGGGGACTCCTACGAGCAGTACTTC	CASSLSGDSYEQYF
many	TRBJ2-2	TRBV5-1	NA	TGCGCCAGCAGCTTGGAAAGGTCCGGGGAGCTGTTTTTT	CASSLERSGELFF
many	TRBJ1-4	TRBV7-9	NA	TGTGCCAGCAGCTTTGGGACTCGATTGGGTGGTGAAAAACTGTTTTTT	CASSFGTRLGGEKLFF
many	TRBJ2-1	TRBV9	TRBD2	TGTGCCAGCAGCCGACACTCTAGCGGGAAGTTGAATGAGCAGTTCTTC	CASSRHSSGKLNEQFF
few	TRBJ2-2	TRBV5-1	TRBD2	TGCGCCAGCAGCTCCACACCCTCCGGGACTAGGGGAAGCACCGGGGAGCTGTTTTTT	CASSSTPSGTRGSTGELFF
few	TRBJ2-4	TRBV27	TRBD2	TGTGCCAGCAGTTTAATTGGCCCTGTTGGGGGGGACATTCAGTACTTC	CASSLIGPVGGDIQYF
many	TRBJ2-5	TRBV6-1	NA	TGTGCCAGCAGTCAAGGGAGGCAAGAGACCCAGTACTTC	CASSQGRQETQYF
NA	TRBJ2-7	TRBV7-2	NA	TGTGCCAGCAGCTACGGACAGTCCTACGAGCAGTACTTC	CASSYGQSYEQYF
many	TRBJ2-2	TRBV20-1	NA	TGCAGTGCTAGTAGGCACGGAGGCACCGGGGAGCTGTTTTTT	CSASRHGGTGELFF
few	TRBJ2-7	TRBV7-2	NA	TGTGCCAGCAGCTTAGGGTCTCCCTACGAGCAGTACTTC	CASSLGSPYEQYF
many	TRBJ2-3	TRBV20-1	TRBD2	TGCAGTGCTAGAGTACTAGCGGGAACAGATACGCAGTATTTT	CSARVLAGTDTQYF
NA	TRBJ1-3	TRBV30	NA	TGTGCCTGGAGTGCCTTCCTATCTGGAAACACCATATATTTT	CAWSAFLSGNTIYF
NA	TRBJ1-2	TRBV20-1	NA	TGCAGTGCTAGGGCTAACTATGGCTACACCTTC	CSARANYGYTF
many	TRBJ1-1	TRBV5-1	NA	TGCGCCAGCAGCTTGACCGCGAACACTGAAGCTTTCTTT	CASSLTANTEAFF
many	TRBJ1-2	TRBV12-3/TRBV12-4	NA	TGTGCCAGCAGTTTTTCGGCATCTAACTATGGCTACACCTTC	CASSFSASNYGYTF
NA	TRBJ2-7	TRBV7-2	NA	TGTGCCAGCAGCTTAGGGCCGGGGACCACCTACGAGCAGTACTTC	CASSLGPGTTYEQYF
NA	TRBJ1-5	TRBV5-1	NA	TGCGCCAGCAGCTTGGCCCCAGTCGACAGTCATAGCAATCAGCCCCAGCATTTT	CASSLAPVDSHSNQPQHF
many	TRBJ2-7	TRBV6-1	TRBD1	TGTGCCAGCAGTACGACAGGGGCCCCCTACGAGCAGTACTTC	CASSTTGAPYEQYF
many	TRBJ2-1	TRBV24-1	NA	TGTGCCACCAGTGATTTAAGACAGGATGAATGGGACAATGAGCAGTTCTTC	CATSDLRQDEWDNEQFF
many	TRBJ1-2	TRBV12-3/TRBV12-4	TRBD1	TGTGCCAGCAGTTGGACAGGTAGTGGCTACACCTTC	CASSWTGSGYTF
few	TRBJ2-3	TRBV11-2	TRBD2	TGTGCCAGCAGCTTACCCGGGACTAGCTCACTCTTTAGCACAGATACGCAGTATTTT	CASSLPGTSSLFSTDTQYF
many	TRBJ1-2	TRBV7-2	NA	TGTGCCAGCAGCTTGGGGGGGGTTAACTATGGCTACACCTTC	CASSLGGVNYGYTF
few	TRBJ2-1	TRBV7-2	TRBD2	TGTGCCAGCAGCCAACTGACTAGCTTGGTAGGGGAGCAGTTCTTC	CASSQLTSLVGEQFF
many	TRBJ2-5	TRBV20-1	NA	TGCAGTGCTAGAGATGAATGGCGAAACCAAGAGACCCAGTACTTC	CSARDEWRNQETQYF
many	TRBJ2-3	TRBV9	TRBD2	TGTGCCAGCAGCACGACTAGCGACACAGATACGCAGTATTTT	CASSTTSDTDTQYF
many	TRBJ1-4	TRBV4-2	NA	TGTGCCAGCAGCCAAAGGCCACGCAGGGGCAGGGAAAAACTGTTTTTT	CASSQRPRRGREKLFF
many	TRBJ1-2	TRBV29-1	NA	TGCAGCGTTGGGGGGGTGAAGGACTATGGCTACACCTTC	CSVGGVKDYGYTF
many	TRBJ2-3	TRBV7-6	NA	TGTGCCAGCAGCCAGAGGGGTGATGGCACGCAGTATTTT	CASSQRGDGTQYF
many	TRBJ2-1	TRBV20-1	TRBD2	TGCAGTGCCCGCGGACTAGCGGGAGGACCCCACCAGGTGCGGCAGTTCTTC	CSARGLAGGPHQVRQFF
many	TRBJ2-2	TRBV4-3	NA	TGCGCCAGCAGCCAAGATGCGGGAACCGGGGAGCTGTTTTTT	CASSQDAGTGELFF